This T cell receptor (beta chain) was captured in a study of control samples from healthy donors and cancer patients. TCRdb's copy holds only in-frame clones and misses some; the assay was immunoSEQ multiplex PCR. The profile covers about 110,000 clones, with just under 85% appearing a single time and approximately 7% taken by the ten largest. Germline V gives CDR1 MDHEN, CDR2 SYDVKM. The CDR3 is made up of 15 amino acids. V was clipped by 6 bases and J by 0 bases, with 12 bases between them. The TCR comes from a man aged 18 to 35 in good health. The V and J genes are TRBV28 and TRBJ2-1; tentative D call: TRBD2 (5 bases). The sequencing input was blood. Here the CDR3 reads CASSQLGSSYNEQFF. The CDR3 region has the DNA TGTGCCAGCAGCCAGCTTGGGAGCTCCTACAATGAGCAGTTCTTC.